A selection of T cell receptor beta chains follows, all from one sample in a study of shared clonotypes between healthy human individuals. Assay used: immunoSEQ multiplex PCR; TCRdb lists only in-frame clones, some missing. The sample consists of hundreds of thousands of clones, about 80% of them appearing once. Sequenced material: memory CD4+ T cells sorted from blood. The source of these receptors is a woman in her thirties in good health. Each CDR3 is given with its conserved first and last residue. A D gene is named only where the DNA matches it firmly. Where a row states a size, it is once, few, many or the class of an expanded clone; other rows omit it.

v_gene	d_gene	j_gene	abundance	CDR3nt	CDR3aa
TRBV6-6	TRBD1	TRBJ1-2	.	TGTGCCAGCAGTTGGGGACAGGCACTCTATGGCTACACCTTC	CASSWGQALYGYTF
TRBV28	.	TRBJ2-1	.	TGTGCCAGCAGTCTAACCCGGCAGCAGTTCTTC	CASSLTRQQFF
TRBV4-2	TRBD2	TRBJ2-5	.	TGTGCCAGCAGCCAAGCCCCCGGACTAGCGGGAGGGGCAGAGACCCAGTACTTC	CASSQAPGLAGGAETQYF
TRBV2	.	TRBJ1-2	.	TGTGCCAGCAGTGAGAAGGGGCTTGGATATGGCTACACCTTC	CASSEKGLGYGYTF
TRBV5-4	.	TRBJ2-2	once	TGTGCCAGCAGCTTGGCCACGTTCACCGGGGAGCTGTTTTTT	CASSLATFTGELFF
TRBV15	.	TRBJ2-1	.	TGTGCCACCAGCAGAGAAGGCGGGACCTGGGGTGAGCAGTTCTTC	CATSREGGTWGEQFF
TRBV5-1	.	TRBJ2-7	.	TGCGCCAGCAGCTTGTCTCTTCCCTACGAGCAGTACTTC	CASSLSLPYEQYF
TRBV5-1	TRBD1	TRBJ2-7	.	TGCGCCAGCAGCTTGGGAGGGGGCTTAACCTACGAGCAGTACTTC	CASSLGGGLTYEQYF
TRBV21-1	.	TRBJ2-2	.	TGTGCCAGCATCACCGGGGAGCTGTTTTTT	CASITGELFF
TRBV7-9	.	TRBJ1-2	once	TGTGCCAGCAGCTTGCTCCTGTCCCCCACAGGCTACACCTTC	CASSLLLSPTGYTF
TRBV11-2	TRBD2	TRBJ2-3	.	TGTGCCAGCAGCTTACATACGGGTAGCGGGAGGGCCGGGGCAGATACGCAGTATTTT	CASSLHTGSGRAGADTQYF
TRBV19	.	TRBJ2-6	few	TGTGCCAGTAGCTTTGGGCACTCTGGGGCCAACGTCCTGACTTTC	CASSFGHSGANVLTF
TRBV19	.	TRBJ1-2	.	TGTGCCATCAAGGACAGTAGTTTTAACTATGGCTACACCTTC	CAIKDSSFNYGYTF
TRBV30	.	TRBJ1-1	once	TGTGCCTGGAGTCTTCCGGGACATGGGTCGGCTGAAGCTTTCTTT	CAWSLPGHGSAEAFF
TRBV27	.	TRBJ1-1	.	TGTGCCAGCTTCCGGGACCTAACTGGAGCCACTGAAGCTTTCTTT	CASFRDLTGATEAFF
TRBV5-1	TRBD2	TRBJ2-3	.	TGCGCCAGCAGCCTGGGGACTAGCGAATACACAGATACGCAGTATTTT	CASSLGTSEYTDTQYF
TRBV27	TRBD1	TRBJ1-4	.	TGTGCCAGCAGTTTATACTTGGGACAGGGGATTGAAAAACTGTTTTTT	CASSLYLGQGIEKLFF
TRBV27	.	TRBJ1-1	few	TGTGCCAGCAGAAACCTCCGGGGCTATGAAGCTTTCTTT	CASRNLRGYEAFF
TRBV6-1	.	TRBJ1-5	once	TGTGCCAGCAGTGAAGCTCGGGTCGGGCCCCAGCATTTT	CASSEARVGPQHF
TRBV20-1	.	TRBJ2-3	.	TGCAGTGCCGGGATTACAGATACGCAGTATTTT	CSAGITDTQYF
TRBV5-1	TRBD1	TRBJ2-3	.	TGCGCCAGCAGACCGGCACAGGGGCCAGATACGCAGTATTTT	CASRPAQGPDTQYF
TRBV2	TRBD2	TRBJ2-2	.	TGTGCCAGCAGGGGACTAGCGGGAGTAATTGCCGGGGAGCTGTTTTTT	CASRGLAGVIAGELFF
TRBV6-1	.	TRBJ1-2	few	TGTGCCAGCAGTGAAGCGGGGCAGACTGGTTTTAACTATGGCTACACCTTC	CASSEAGQTGFNYGYTF